This T cell receptor (beta chain) was captured by sequencing in a study of cytomegalovirus exposure and HLA in healthy donors. Researchers ran the PCR with 60 Vbeta and 13 Jbeta primers. Profiling relied on immunoSEQ multiplex PCR, and the TCRdb table lists in-frame clones only, not all of them. In the table there are 100,000 to 150,000 clones, over 80% of which are singletons. This clone was found once. This TCR was recovered from a boy younger than 18 in good health and CMV-seronegative. Specimen: PBMCs.

CDR3 coding DNA: TGCGCCAGCAGCGTACGAACGGGACTAGCGGGTCCCGCTTACGAGCAGTACTTC. Translation: CASSVRTGLAGPAYEQYF. This chain uses TRBV5-1 with TRBJ2-7; 12 positions match TRBD2. The CDR3 consists of 18 residues. CDR1 is SGHRS, CDR2 YFSETQ, per germline. V was clipped by 4 bases and J by 4 bases; unmatched bases: 15.